These T cell receptor beta chains were read from a single sample in a study of blood T cell repertoires in COVID-19. Sequencing was performed with immunoSEQ multiplex PCR; in TCRdb, only in-frame clones are kept and a portion is missing. The sample lists approximately 110,000 clones; approximately 89% were seen once. The sequenced sample consisted of peripheral blood. These receptors came from a woman older than 75 with COVID-19, enrolled during active disease. The CDR3 runs from the conserved cysteine through the conserved F or W. The D gene is left open where the match is weak. Some rows mark clone size as missing; the rest say once, few, many or name a class of expanded clone.

CDR3 DNA: TGTGCCAGCAGTTACCCCCGGGGGGGAGCAAACAATGAGCAGTTCTTC
CDR3 protein: CASSYPRGGANNEQFF
D gene: TRBD2
CDR3 length: 16
V gene: TRBV6-2/TRBV6-3
clone size: .
J gene: TRBJ2-1

CDR3 DNA: TGTGCCAGCAAGGACAGCCTATACTCCTACAATGAGCAGTTCTTC
CDR3 protein: CASKDSLYSYNEQFF
D gene: .
CDR3 length: 15
V gene: TRBV5-5
clone size: .
J gene: TRBJ2-1

CDR3 DNA: TGTGCCAGCAGAGCTTCACAGGGCCTTGCAACTAATGAAAAACTGTTTTTT
CDR3 protein: CASRASQGLATNEKLFF
D gene: .
CDR3 length: 17
V gene: TRBV28
clone size: .
J gene: TRBJ1-4

CDR3 DNA: TGCGCCAGCAGCTTGGGAACTAGCGGGAGCACAGATACGCAGTATTTT
CDR3 protein: CASSLGTSGSTDTQYF
D gene: TRBD2
CDR3 length: 16
V gene: TRBV5-1
clone size: .
J gene: TRBJ2-3

CDR3 DNA: TGTGCCAGCTCACCAGTAAGGGGCAATAACTATGGCTACACCTTC
CDR3 protein: CASSPVRGNNYGYTF
D gene: .
CDR3 length: 15
V gene: TRBV18
clone size: once
J gene: TRBJ1-2

CDR3 DNA: TGTGCCACACAAAGCAGGGAGGCTGAAGCTTTCTTT
CDR3 protein: CATQSREAEAFF
D gene: .
CDR3 length: 12
V gene: TRBV24-1
clone size: .
J gene: TRBJ1-1

CDR3 DNA: TGTGCCAGCAGTCACGCCCCCGGGACTAGCGGGAGGGCCGCTAATGAGCAGTACTTC
CDR3 protein: CASSHAPGTSGRAANEQYF
D gene: TRBD2
CDR3 length: 19
V gene: TRBV6-2/TRBV6-3
clone size: .
J gene: TRBJ2-7

CDR3 DNA: TGTGCCGGACGGCCGCAGGGCTTCAACGGAGGCTACACCTTC
CDR3 protein: CAGRPQGFNGGYTF
D gene: .
CDR3 length: 14
V gene: TRBV25-1
clone size: .
J gene: TRBJ1-2

CDR3 DNA: TGTGCCAGCTCGCCGCCCCTACAGGGGAGGCTCTCTGGAAACACCATATATTTT
CDR3 protein: CASSPPLQGRLSGNTIYF
D gene: TRBD1
CDR3 length: 18
V gene: TRBV18
clone size: few
J gene: TRBJ1-3

CDR3 DNA: TGCGCCAGCAGCCAGGACAGGGAAAAACTGTTTTTT
CDR3 protein: CASSQDREKLFF
D gene: TRBD1
CDR3 length: 12
V gene: TRBV4-1
clone size: once
J gene: TRBJ1-4

CDR3 DNA: TGTGCCAGTTCCCTCGGACAGTCCCCCACTGAAGCTTTCTTT
CDR3 protein: CASSLGQSPTEAFF
D gene: .
CDR3 length: 14
V gene: TRBV19
clone size: .
J gene: TRBJ1-1

CDR3 DNA: TGCGCCAGCAGCCAAGGGGCCGGGACAGGGTGGACAGATACGCAGTATTTT
CDR3 protein: CASSQGAGTGWTDTQYF
D gene: TRBD1
CDR3 length: 17
V gene: TRBV4-3
clone size: .
J gene: TRBJ2-3